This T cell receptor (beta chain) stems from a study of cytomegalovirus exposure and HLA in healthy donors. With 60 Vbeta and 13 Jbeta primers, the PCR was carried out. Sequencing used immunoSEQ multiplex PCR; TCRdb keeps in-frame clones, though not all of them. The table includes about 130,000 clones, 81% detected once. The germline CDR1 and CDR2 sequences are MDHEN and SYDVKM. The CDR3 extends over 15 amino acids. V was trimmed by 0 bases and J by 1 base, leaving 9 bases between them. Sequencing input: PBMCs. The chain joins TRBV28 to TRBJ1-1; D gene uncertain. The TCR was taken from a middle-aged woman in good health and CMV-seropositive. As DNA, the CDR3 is TGTGCCAGCAGTTTATGGGGGAGACAGAACACTGAAGCTTTCTTT. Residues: CASSLWGRQNTEAFF.